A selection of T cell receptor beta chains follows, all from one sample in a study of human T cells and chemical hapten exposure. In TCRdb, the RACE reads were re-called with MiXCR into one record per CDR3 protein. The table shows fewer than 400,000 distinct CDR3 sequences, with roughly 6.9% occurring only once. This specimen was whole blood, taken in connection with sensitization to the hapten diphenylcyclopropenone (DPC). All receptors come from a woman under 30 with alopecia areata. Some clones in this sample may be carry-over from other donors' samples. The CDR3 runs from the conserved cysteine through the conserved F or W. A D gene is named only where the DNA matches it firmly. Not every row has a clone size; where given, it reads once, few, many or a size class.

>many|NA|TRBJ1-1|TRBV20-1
TGCAGTGCAAGTCCCGGGACAGAAGCTTTCTTT
CSASPGTEAFF
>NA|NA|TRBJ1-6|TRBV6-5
TGTGCCAGCAGTAAGGGGCCTAATTCACCCCTCCACTTT
CASSKGPNSPLHF
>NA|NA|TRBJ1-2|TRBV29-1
TGCAGCGTTGAAGATCTAGTTGTCGGCACCGACTATGGCTACACCTTC
CSVEDLVVGTDYGYTF
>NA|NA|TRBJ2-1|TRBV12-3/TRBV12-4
TGTGCCAGCAGTCCGGGAGTAAAGGAGGACAATGAGCAGTTCTTC
CASSPGVKEDNEQFF
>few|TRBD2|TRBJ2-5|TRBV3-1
TGTGCCAGCAGCCCCTTAGGGCAAAGCGGGGGACAAGAGACCCAGTACTTC
CASSPLGQSGGQETQYF
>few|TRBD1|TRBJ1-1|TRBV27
TGTGCCAGCATCGATCTCCAGGGGGCGGAAGCTTTCTTT
CASIDLQGAEAFF
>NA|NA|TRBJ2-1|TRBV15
TGTGCCACCAGCAGAGAAAACAATGAGCAGTTCTTC
CATSRENNEQFF
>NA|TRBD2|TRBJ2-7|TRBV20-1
TGCAGTGCTAGACTAGCTAGCGGGGGGGAGCAGTACTTC
CSARLASGGEQYF
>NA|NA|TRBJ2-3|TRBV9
TGTGCCAGCAGCGTAGGGTCCCTAGCGACAACTTCAGATACGCAGTATTTT
CASSVGSLATTSDTQYF
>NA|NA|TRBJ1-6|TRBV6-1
TGTGCCAGCAGCGGGGGTTCTTCTACTTCACCCCTCCACTTT
CASSGGSSTSPLHF
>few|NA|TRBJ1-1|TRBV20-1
TGCAGTGCGAGGGGGACGCGGGCTGAAGCTTTCTTT
CSARGTRAEAFF
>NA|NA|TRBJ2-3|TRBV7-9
TGTGCCAGCAGCTCGAGGAGGTCTAGGGCAGGAACAGATACGCAGTATTTT
CASSSRRSRAGTDTQYF
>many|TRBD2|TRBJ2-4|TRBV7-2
TGTGCCAGCGCCCTTCGGGGGCTAGCGGGGGGGCTGAGGGCCAAAAACATTCAGTACTTC
CASALRGLAGGLRAKNIQYF